This T cell receptor (beta chain) was retrieved from a study of blood T cell repertoires in COVID-19. Study summary: Acute and convalescent COVID-19 specimens originated in the United States, Italy and Spain. From T cells, B-cell-depleted T cells, or PBMCs came the material, which was cDNA or gDNA.

V gave up 6 bases and J gave up 0 bases, with 15 bases separating them. CDR1 and CDR2 from the germline V gene are LNHDA and SQIVND (reference sequence). The CDR3 sequence is 15 residues long. Per the original methods: Nucleated cell counts were estimated from reference gene primer amplification. TCRdb's table, derived via immunoSEQ multiplex PCR, lists solely in-frame clones and lacks some. D and trimming were read from the DNA, whereas the V and J calls and clone size are those reported in that table. The table includes 65,000 to 85,000 clones, roughly 84% detected once. The chain joins TRBV19 to TRBJ2-7; possibly TRBD2 for D (5 bases). The TCR sequence derives from a woman younger than 30 with acute or convalescent COVID-19. The sequenced material came from peripheral blood. This chain's CDR3 is CASSRGPGGSYEQYF. The CDR3 nucleotides read TGTGCCAGTAGCCGCGGGCCGGGTGGCTCCTACGAGCAGTACTTC. Full variable domain (remainder filled in from reference TRBV19 and TRBJ2-7): DGGITQSPKYLFRKEGQNVTLSCEQNLNHDAMYWYRQDPGQGLRLIYYSQIVNDFQKGDIAEGYSVSREKKESFPLTVTSAQKNPTAFYLCASSRGPGGSYEQYFGPGTRLTVT.